This T cell receptor (beta chain) was identified during a study of shared clonotypes between healthy human individuals. Trimming pared 6 bases from V and 8 bases from J, leaving 13 bases between. This CDR3 has 11 amino acids. Germline V lookup: CDR1 DFQATT, CDR2 SNEGSKA (reference sequence). Regarding the study as a whole: Shared across a few donors were around 4.7% of the naive CD4 clonotypes. Clonotype sharing among donors likely depends on sequencing depth.

Deep level was the assay's run setting. This table comes from immunoSEQ multiplex PCR, and its TCRdb copy is limited to in-frame clones, with some not included. The table has approximately 1,500,000 clones, around 95% seen once. The authors divided CD4+ cells into CD45RA+ naive and CD45RA-negative memory subsets. With regard to this clone: What it recognizes is unknown.

Sequencing was carried out using naive CD4+ T cells sorted from blood. The sample's subset: CD45RA+ positively selected. V is TRBV20-1 and J is TRBJ1-2; TRBD1 is a possible D gene (5 bases). This receptor was taken from a man aged 25-40 years in good health. In DNA form, the CDR3 reads TGCAGTGCCGGGGACGCTCCCGGCTACACCTTC. Translated, it gives CSAGDAPGYTF.